The 23 T cell receptor beta chains in this list originate from one sample, sequenced in a study of blood T cell repertoires in COVID-19 (dated by TCRdb to the early 2020s). Receptor amplification or capture employed the immunoSEQ multiplex PCR assay. TCRdb holds this immuneACCESS table with in-frame rearrangements only. Some clones are missing; in checked studies, unresolved V genes explain under half, and the rest has no known cause. This sample is represented by approximately 49,000 clones; approximately 86% of them were singletons. About 3% of the sample is in the top ten clones. Sequenced material: peripheral blood. These receptors all come from a man aged 45 to 65 with active COVID-19.

The gene calls are TRBV19 and TRBJ1-6, with D unresolved. This CDR3 region has 15 residues. V shed 3 bases and J shed 7 bases, with 13 bases lying between them. Germline V gives CDR1 LNHDA, CDR2 SQIVND (reference sequence). CDR3 sequence reads: CASSINGLKNSPLHF. CDR3 nucleotides: TGTGCCAGTAGTATCAACGGGTTAAAGAATTCACCCCTCCACTTT.

The chain combines TRBV6-5 with TRBJ2-1; 9 bases are a match to TRBD2. V dropped 5 bases and J dropped 7; count of bases not matched to a gene: 6. The CDR3 loop spans 14 amino acids. Germline V gives CDR1 MNHEY, CDR2 SVGAGI. The CDR3 here is CASSPRLAANEQFF. CDR3 sequence (DNA): TGTGCCAGCAGTCCCCGACTAGCGGCTAATGAGCAGTTCTTC.

The count of this clone is one. This chain connects TRBV4-2 to TRBJ2-2, with 14 bases aligning to TRBD2. V was clipped by 4 bases and J by 5 bases; unmatched bases: 3. Germline V gene lookup returns CDR1 LGHNA and CDR2 YNFKEQ. The CDR3 contains 16 residues. CDR3 in DNA: TGTGCCAGCAGCCCGACTAGCGGGGGGGTAACCGGGGAGCTGTTTTTT. Protein product: CASSPTSGGVTGELFF.

V and J are TRBV28 and TRBJ1-2; no definite D call. Trimming removed 7 bases from V and 4 bases from J, with 10 bases in between. Looked up from germline, CDR1 is MDHEN and CDR2 is SYDVKM. The CDR3 consists of 12 residues. CDR3: CASTTVGYGYTF. The CDR3 DNA is TGTGCCAGCACAACAGTTGGCTATGGCTACACCTTC.

The V call is TRBV7-3, the J call TRBJ1-1, with 11 bases lining up with TRBD1. In germline, CDR1 is SGHTA, CDR2 FQGTGA. The CDR3 is 17 residues long. J lost 2 bases, V lost 0 bases, and 5 bases had no gene match. The CDR3 DNA sequence: TGTGCCAGCAGCTTAACTAAGGGACAGGGGGTCAACACTGAAGCTTTCTTT. It specifies CASSLTKGQGVNTEAFF.

This rearrangement joins TRBV7-3 to TRBJ2-1, with D possibly being TRBD2 (6 bases). The CDR3 length is 14 residues. Germline V gene lookup returns CDR1 SGHTA and CDR2 FQGTGA. V lost 2 bases to trimming and J lost 8 bases, with 13 bases between them. CDR3: CASSLVGGDDEQFF. CDR3 in DNA: TGTGCCAGCAGCTTAGTAGGAGGGGATGATGAGCAGTTCTTC.

In this sample, this clone turned up a few times. The chain uses TRBV6-6 and TRBJ2-2, with TRBD2 matching over 8 bases. Germline-derived CDR1 and CDR2 are MNHNY and SVGAGI (reference sequence). With V trimmed by 5 bases and J by 3 bases, 5 bases remained unmatched. The CDR3 is 15 residues long. CDR3 nucleotides: TGTGCCAGCAGTCTTAGCGGGATCCACACCGGGGAGCTGTTTTTT. As protein: CASSLSGIHTGELFF.

V gene TRBV5-8 combines with J gene TRBJ2-5; TRBD1 aligns across 8 bases. The CDR3 loop spans 14 amino acids. Germline V gene lookup returns CDR1 SGHTS and CDR2 YDEGEE. J was trimmed by 3 bases and V by 4 bases; bases with no gene match: 5. CDR3 DNA: TGTGCCAGCAGCCCGGGACAGGCGAAAGAGACCCAGTACTTC. Protein product: CASSPGQAKETQYF.

This chain joins TRBV2 and TRBJ2-1; 9 positions agree with TRBD1. Germline V CDR1 and CDR2: SNHLY, FYNNEI. This CDR3 spans 14 amino acids. V shed 8 bases, J shed 1 base, and the junction held 3 bases outside the gene matches. The DNA of the CDR3 is TGTGCCAGCCGGGACAGGGTATCCTACAATGAGCAGTTCTTC. Encoded protein: CASRDRVSYNEQFF.

The gene calls are TRBV18 and TRBJ2-1; 9 bases align to TRBD1. This CDR3 comprises 14 residues. J lost 9 bases, V lost 3 bases, and 6 bases had no gene match. The germline CDR1 and CDR2 sequences are KGHSH and LQKENI. CDR3 protein: CASSPGQGISEQFF. The CDR3 nucleotides read TGTGCCAGCTCACCGGGACAGGGAATAAGTGAGCAGTTCTTC.

V and J are TRBV7-2 and TRBJ2-5, with 9 bases aligning to TRBD2. Germline loops: CDR1 SGHTA, CDR2 FQGNSA. After removal of 1 base from V and 1 base from J, the junction contained 4 bases not matched to a gene. This CDR3 has 16 residues. The CDR3 sequence: CASSLGVAGAQETQYF. As DNA, the CDR3 is TGTGCCAGCAGCTTAGGTGTAGCGGGAGCCCAAGAGACCCAGTACTTC.

This sequence joins TRBV5-5 and TRBJ2-7; 9 positions agree with TRBD1. The CDR3 is made up of 16 amino acids. J gave up 1 base and V 2 bases, and 7 bases lay outside the gene matches. Germline V CDR1 and CDR2: SGHKS, YYEKEE (reference sequence). CDR3 protein: CASSFRMDRGSYEQYV. The CDR3, as DNA: TGTGCCAGCAGCTTTAGAATGGACAGGGGATCCTACGAGCAGTACGTC.

V usage is TRBV12-3 or TRBV12-4 and J usage is TRBJ1-6; D is perhaps TRBD1 (5 bases). CDR3 length: 13 amino acids. V dropped 3 bases and J dropped 11 bases, with 11 bases sitting between them. The CDR3 DNA reads TGTGCCAGCAGTTTTGGGGGGTCCCCACCCCTCCACTTT. Its translation: CASSFGGSPPLHF.

In this sample, this clone turned up a few times. This chain connects TRBV2 to TRBJ2-1; 8 positions agree with TRBD2. V gave up 4 bases and J gave up 8 bases; unmatched junction bases: 4. Germline CDR1 SNHLY, CDR2 FYNNEI. CDR3 length: 13 amino acids. CDR3 nucleotides: TGTGCCAGCAGTGCCTATAGCGGGGATGAGCAGTTCTTC. Translation gives CASSAYSGDEQFF.

CDR3 sequence: CASSRDSKQAFF. The CDR3 DNA follows: TGTGCCAGCAGCCGGGACAGCAAACAGGCTTTCTTT. This chain joins TRBV3-1 (or the pseudogene TRBV3-2) and TRBJ1-1, with 7 bases matching TRBD1. The length of the CDR3 is 12 residues. Per the germline V gene, CDR1 is LGHDT and CDR2 is YNNKEL (reference sequence). The ends lost 4 bases at V and 11 bases at J; junction bases unmatched: 7.

The rearrangement joins TRBV6-5 to TRBJ1-5; TRBD1 agrees at 7 bases. CDR1 MNHEY and CDR2 SVGAGI come from the germline V gene. The CDR3 totals 14 residues. Trimming removed 5 bases from V and 9 bases from J; junction bases left unmatched: 10. CDR3 loop: CASSLETGFLPQHF. CDR3 DNA: TGTGCCAGCAGTCTAGAGACAGGGTTTTTGCCCCAGCATTTT.

This chain connects TRBV9 to TRBJ1-6; 7 nucleotides agree with TRBD1. The V and J ends lost 2 bases and 10 bases, in that order; junction bases with no gene match: 9. This CDR3 is 15 amino acids long. Germline-derived CDR1 and CDR2 are SGDLS and YYNGEE. The CDR3 sequence is CASSVATGSSSPLHF. CDR3 in DNA: TGTGCCAGCAGCGTCGCGACAGGGTCAAGCTCACCCCTCCACTTT.

The chain combines TRBV6-6 with TRBJ2-7; 7 bases are a match to TRBD2. With 6 bases clipped from V and 5 bases from J, the junction kept 13 bases outside the gene matches. Germline assignment: CDR1 MNHNY and CDR2 SVGAGI (reference sequence). The CDR3 is 15 amino acids. CDR3 amino acids: CASSTTGGRVNEQYF. CDR3 coding DNA: TGTGCCAGCAGCACAACTGGAGGGAGGGTGAACGAGCAGTACTTC.

The chain is built from TRBV27 and TRBJ2-1; 10 bases fit TRBD2. Germline CDR1 and CDR2: MNHEY and SMNVEV (reference sequence). V lost 2 bases, J lost 7 bases, and 11 bases stayed unmatched. The CDR3 is 17 residues long. DNA for the CDR3: TGTGCCAGCAGTTTACGCGCTAGCGGGAGAGTAGTGAATGAGCAGTTCTTC. Residues: CASSLRASGRVVNEQFF.

This chain links TRBV9 with TRBJ2-1; 11 nucleotides align to TRBD2. The CDR3 is 16 residues long. V trimming: 3 bases; J trimming: 3 bases; junction bases outside the gene matches: 5. Germline CDR1 and CDR2: SGDLS and YYNGEE. The chain's CDR3 is CASSGSGRGFYNEQFF. CDR3 nucleotide sequence: TGTGCCAGCAGCGGTAGCGGGAGGGGGTTCTACAATGAGCAGTTCTTC.

V and J are TRBV27 and TRBJ2-7; possibly TRBD2 for D (6 bases). V lost 8 bases, J lost 4 bases, and 15 bases lay in between. There are 13 residues in the CDR3. The V gene's germline CDR1 is MNHEY and CDR2 SMNVEV (reference sequence). The CDR3 protein is CASGSTRGYEQYF. The DNA of the CDR3 is TGTGCCAGCGGGTCGACCCGGGGGTACGAGCAGTACTTC.

This chain links TRBV9 with TRBJ2-7; 12 bases fit TRBD2. Trimming removed 3 bases from V and 3 bases from J; junction bases left unmatched: 7. The germline gives CDR1 SGDLS, CDR2 YYNGEE. The CDR3 is made up of 16 amino acids. The CDR3 loop reads CASSGSTSGGNYEQYF. The CDR3 bases are TGTGCCAGCAGCGGATCGACTAGCGGGGGTAACTACGAGCAGTACTTC.

This clone showed up just once. The V gene is TRBV7-3, the J gene TRBJ2-4, with a possible D match to TRBD1 (5 bases). V was clipped by 3 bases and J by 8 bases, with 11 bases between them. Germline CDR1 reads SGHTA; CDR2 reads FQGTGA. The CDR3 contains 13 residues. The CDR3 here is CASSFTGADIQYF. The CDR3 DNA is TGTGCCAGCAGCTTCACAGGTGCGGACATTCAGTACTTC.